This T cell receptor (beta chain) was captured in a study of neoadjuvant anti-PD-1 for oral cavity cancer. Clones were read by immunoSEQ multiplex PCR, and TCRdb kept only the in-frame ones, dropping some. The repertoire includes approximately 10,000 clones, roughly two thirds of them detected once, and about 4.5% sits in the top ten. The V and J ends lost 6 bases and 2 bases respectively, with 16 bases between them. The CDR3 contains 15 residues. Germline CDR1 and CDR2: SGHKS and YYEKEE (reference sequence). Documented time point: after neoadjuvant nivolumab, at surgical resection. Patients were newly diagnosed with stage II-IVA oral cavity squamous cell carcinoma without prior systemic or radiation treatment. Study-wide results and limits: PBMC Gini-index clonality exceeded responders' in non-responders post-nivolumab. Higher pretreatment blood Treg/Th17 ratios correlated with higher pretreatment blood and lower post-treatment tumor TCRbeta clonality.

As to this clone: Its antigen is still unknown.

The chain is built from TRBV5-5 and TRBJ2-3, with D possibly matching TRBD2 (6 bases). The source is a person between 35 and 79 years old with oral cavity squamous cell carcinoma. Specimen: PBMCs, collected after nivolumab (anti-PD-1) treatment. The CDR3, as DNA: TGTGCCAGCAAGCCCTTGCAGGGACTCACAGATACGCAGTATTTT. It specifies CASKPLQGLTDTQYF.